This TCR beta chain derives from a study of cytomegalovirus exposure and HLA in healthy donors. Findings and caveats of the study: Within an earlier analysis, most TCR beta V segments proved productive either about 90% or about 30% of the time. Versus the approximately 670-donor mean, an Asian-associated ancestry cluster reportedly showed fewer N-insertions in a later analysis.

On this clone itself: No antigen is known for it.

The junction had 11 bases not matched to a gene; V was cut back by 5 bases and J by 6 bases. Looked up from germline, CDR1 is SGHTA and CDR2 is FQGNSA. This CDR3 spans 15 amino acids. The PCR contained 60 Vbeta and 13 Jbeta primers. Using immunoSEQ multiplex PCR, the repertoire was profiled, and TCRdb retains in-frame clones only, with some absent. The sample holds about 75,000 clones, roughly 82% seen once. Sequencing was performed on PBMCs. This rearrangement joins TRBV7-2 to TRBJ2-3; 7 bases align to TRBD1. This clonotype was sampled from a man in his sixties or seventies in good health and CMV-seropositive. The CDR3 region is CASSLRGQSFDTQYF. The CDR3 DNA reads TGTGCCAGCAGCCTACGGGGACAGTCATTCGATACGCAGTATTTT.